The rows below give T cell receptor beta chains drawn from one sample of a study of T cell responses to AZD1222 COVID-19 vaccine. Generated by immunoSEQ multiplex PCR, the TCRdb table keeps only in-frame clones and is missing some. The profile shows 95,000 or so clones, approximately 93% of them singletons. The sample in question was peripheral blood, obtained 28 days after the second AZD1222 dose. The receptors shown here come from an adult who received the AZD1222 COVID-19 vaccine. Each CDR3 is given with its conserved first and last residue. D genes are given only for firm matches.

NA TRBV7-8 CASSSQRTANQPQHF
TRBD1 TRBV10-3 CAIRSSGGNTEAFF
TRBD1 TRBV10-2 CASSVQGVGSQPQHF
TRBD1 TRBV5-1 CASSLAAGQGYGYTF
NA TRBV19 CASSMPGTFGNTIYF
TRBD1 TRBV9 CASSVSWTGSAEAFF
TRBD2 TRBV5-6 CASTSGYNEQFF
TRBD2 TRBV6-1 CASSEGTSGTYEQYF
NA TRBV3-1/TRBV3-2 CASSPRSLADTQYF
TRBD1 TRBV9 CASSPRQGIREKLFF
TRBD1 TRBV3-1/TRBV3-2 CASSQGQGGSPLHF
TRBD2 TRBV6-5 CASSYSGGRGNEQFF
TRBD2 TRBV24-1 CATVHLGGETYNEQFF
NA TRBV24-1 CATSDHRGPNQPQHF
NA TRBV6-6 CASSYEVLQPQHF
NA TRBV24-1 CATSDAGLGGELFF
NA TRBV28 CASSTEQGIFSNQPQHF
TRBD1 TRBV7-7 CASSPQLGTGEQYF
NA TRBV18 CASSPVRDEQFF
TRBD1 TRBV3-1/TRBV3-2 CASSDPGQNSYGYTF
TRBD1 TRBV19 CASSKGAGQPQHF
NA TRBV27 CASSFRNSPLHF
TRBD1 TRBV5-5 CASSWGQGNTEAFF
NA TRBV19 CASSPIQGGNQPQHF
NA TRBV7-9 CASSSKTEAFF
NA TRBV6-1 CASSYLGHSLEQFF
TRBD1 TRBV9 CASSARTGIDGELFF
NA TRBV7-9 CASSRTVGYGYTF
NA TRBV20-1 CSASGSYEQFF
TRBD1 TRBV5-1 CASSSGFGDRVDSPSGEQFF
NA TRBV2 CASSQLPGTHEQYF
NA TRBV7-8 CASSRGFTEAFF
NA TRBV25-1 CASSEYPAENTEAFF
TRBD2 TRBV5-6 CASSHTGTSYNEQFF
TRBD2 TRBV19 CASSSRTSRNTGELFF
NA TRBV5-1 CASSSGANEQFF
NA TRBV28 CASSLAVSMNTEAFF
NA TRBV6-5 CASSYDSGRTYEQYF
NA TRBV3-1/TRBV3-2 CASSRSLSGASEAFF
NA TRBV5-1 CASSFGPGELFF
TRBD1 TRBV2 CALGQFNTGELFF
TRBD1 TRBV5-4 CASSLGAGGVSPLHF
NA TRBV5-1 CASSPGMASAQMNTGELFF
TRBD2 TRBV25-1 CASSFRGGARETQYF
TRBD1 TRBV9 CASSTGMNNQPQHF
NA TRBV10-2 CASSEWPQPQHF
TRBD2 TRBV28 CASSSSGRGTDTQYF
NA TRBV4-2 CASSLQPIAQETQYF
NA TRBV5-1 CASSFATRSSADNEQFF
NA TRBV2 CASSPPGRTNYGYTF
NA TRBV5-1 CASSLVLGVSSGANVLTF
TRBD2 TRBV7-2 CASSLTAGVGGEQYF
NA TRBV7-9 CASSLTADTQYF
TRBD2 TRBV7-2 CASSFSGTTSTDTQYF
TRBD1 TRBV5-1 CASSSATGFGEAFF
NA TRBV28 CASNPGDVGYNYGYTF
NA TRBV27 CASSGSGQYGYTF
NA TRBV19 CASSMEPGPTQYF
NA TRBV2 CASSEAGSQPQHF